One sample yielded the 10 T cell receptor beta chains listed below, sequenced in a study of blood T cell repertoires in COVID-19 (TCRdb year 2020). Receptors were amplified or captured by the immunoSEQ multiplex PCR assay. In TCRdb, the immuneACCESS table is reduced to in-frame sequences with V and J assigned. These tables do not hold every clone; where another copy was compared, an unresolved V gene accounts for under half, and the others remain unexplained. This sample comprises roughly 250,000 clones, 85% to 90% of them detected only once. The ten largest clonotypes hold around 10% of the sample. The sequencing sample was made of PBMCs or T cells enriched from blood (not recorded which). The receptor set was obtained from a man aged 40-49 years who had recovered from COVID-19.

This clone appeared a single time. The V gene is TRBV19, the J gene TRBJ2-7; D is unclear. Germline V gene data show CDR1 as LNHDA and CDR2 as SQIVND (reference sequence). The CDR3 contains 13 residues. The V gene lost 3 bases and the J gene lost 9 bases, with 15 bases spanning the gap. The CDR3 loop is CASSIGRYSGQYF. The CDR3 nucleotides read TGTGCCAGTAGTATCGGCAGATACTCAGGGCAGTACTTC.

The V gene is TRBV7-9, the J gene TRBJ2-1; unclear D gene. Trimming took off 3 bases at V and 7 bases at J, with 10 bases between the two ends. This CDR3 has 13 residues. CDR1 SEHNR and CDR2 FQNEAQ come from the germline V gene (reference sequence). CDR3 loop: CASSFPSSNEQFF. The CDR3 coding sequence is TGTGCCAGCAGCTTCCCTTCCAGTAATGAGCAGTTCTTC.

V and J are TRBV28 and TRBJ2-5; 9 bases are shared with TRBD2. CDR1 is MDHEN, CDR2 SYDVKM, per germline. Trimming at V came to 7 bases and at J to 5 bases, leaving 8 bases not matched to a gene. The CDR3 contains 14 residues. CDR3 amino acids: CASNSGGGRETQYF. DNA of the CDR3: TGTGCCAGCAATAGCGGGGGCGGGAGGGAGACCCAGTACTTC.

This clone was counted a few times. The chain has TRBV7-6 and TRBJ2-7, with D possibly TRBD2 on 6 matching bases. Germline CDR1 and CDR2: SGHVS and FNYEAQ. V lost 7 bases and J lost 0, with 13 bases in between. The CDR3 is 14 amino acids. CDR3 DNA sequence: TGTGCCAGCAAGGGACTGGAGAGCTCCTACGAGCAGTACTTC. Protein: CASKGLESSYEQYF. Drawing the rest from reference TRBV7-6 and TRBJ2-7, the complete variable domain is GAGVSQSPRYKVTKRGQDVALRCDPISGHVSLYWYRQALGQGPEFLTYFNYEAQQDKSGLPNDRFSAERPEGSISTLTIQRTEQRDSAMYRCASKGLESSYEQYFGPGTRLTVT.

The V and J genes are TRBV28 and TRBJ1-2; 8 bases align to TRBD1. This CDR3 has 15 residues. V shed 6 bases and J 4 bases; nucleotides not matched to a gene: 10. Germline V gene data show CDR1 as MDHEN and CDR2 as SYDVKM. The CDR3 loop reads CASRNTGGILYGYTF. Written as DNA, the CDR3 is TGTGCCAGCAGGAATACAGGGGGGATCCTCTATGGCTACACCTTC.

This clone was observed a single time. The V call is TRBV12-3 or TRBV12-4, the J call TRBJ2-7, with unresolved D. V was cut by 5 bases and J by 4 bases, with 6 bases left in between. The CDR3 runs 11 residues. The CDR3 loop is CASSHFYEQYF. CDR3 sequence (DNA): TGTGCCAGCAGTCACTTTTACGAGCAGTACTTC.

V usage is TRBV27 and J usage is TRBJ1-2; TRBD1 aligns across 9 bases. CDR1 and CDR2 (germline): MNHEY, SMNVEV (reference sequence). The CDR3 spans 13 residues. The junction had 3 bases not matched to a gene; V was cut back by 5 bases and J by 5 bases. CDR3 sequence (DNA): TGTGCCAGCAGTCGGACAGGGGTATATGGCTACACCTTC. Encoded protein: CASSRTGVYGYTF.

The V call is TRBV6-1, the J call TRBJ1-1; the D gene is possibly TRBD1 (5 bases). The CDR3 sequence is 16 residues long. Trimming stripped 4 bases from V and 2 bases from J, with 17 bases between. CDR1 and CDR2 from the germline V gene are MNHNS and SASEGT. The CDR3 loop is CASSAPSSTANTEAFF. Here the CDR3 DNA reads TGTGCCAGCAGTGCCCCGTCTTCGACAGCAAACACTGAAGCTTTCTTT.

This clone has just a few counts. The chain uses TRBV5-1 and TRBJ2-2, with D tentatively TRBD1 (8 bases). Germline CDR1 SGHRS, CDR2 YFSETQ. This CDR3 comprises 13 residues. The V end lost 4 bases, the J end lost 6 bases, and 10 bases lay between the germline ends. The CDR3 DNA reads TGCGCCAGCAGCACAGGGGGGGCCGGGGAGCTGTTTTTT. This sequence encodes CASSTGGAGELFF.

The rearrangement joins TRBV5-6 to TRBJ2-7; 10 bases are shared with TRBD2. This CDR3 contains 16 residues. Germline CDR1 and CDR2: SGHDT and YYEEEE. Trimming took 4 bases from V and 2 from J; bases not matched to a gene: 9. DNA of the CDR3: TGTGCCAGCAGCCGCCCGCTAGCGGGGGCAGCCTACGAGCAGTACTTC. Translated: CASSRPLAGAAYEQYF.